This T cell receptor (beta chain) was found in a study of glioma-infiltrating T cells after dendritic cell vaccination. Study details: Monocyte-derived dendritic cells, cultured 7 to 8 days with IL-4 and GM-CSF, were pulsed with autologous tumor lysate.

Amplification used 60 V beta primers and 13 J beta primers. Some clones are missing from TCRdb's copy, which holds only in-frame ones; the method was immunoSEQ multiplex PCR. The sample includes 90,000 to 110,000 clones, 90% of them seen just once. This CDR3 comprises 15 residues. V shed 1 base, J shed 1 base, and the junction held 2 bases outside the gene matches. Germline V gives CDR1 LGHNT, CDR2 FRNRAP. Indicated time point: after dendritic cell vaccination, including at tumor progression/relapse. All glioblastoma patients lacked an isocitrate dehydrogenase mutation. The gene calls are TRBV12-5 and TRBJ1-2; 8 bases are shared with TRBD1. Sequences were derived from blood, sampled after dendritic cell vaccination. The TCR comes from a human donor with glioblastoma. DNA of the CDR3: TGTGCTAGTGGTTTGGGGACAGGGATTAACTATGGCTACACCTTC. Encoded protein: CASGLGTGINYGYTF.